This T cell receptor (beta chain) derives from a study of T-cell reconstitution after alpha-beta-depleted transplantation in children. Molecular barcoding with unique molecular identifiers was used for the TCRbeta library. TCRdb re-called the PCR reads through MiXCR, storing one row per CDR3 protein. This repertoire shows around 400,000 distinct CDR3 sequences, roughly 11% found once; its top ten account for about 5%. The length of the CDR3 is 18 residues. V shed 7 bases and J 0 bases; nucleotides not matched to a gene: 15. CDR1 and CDR2 from the germline V gene are SQVTM and ANQGSEA. The sequencing here drew on PBMCs from the stem cell graft donor, taken from the stem cell graft. The V gene is TRBV29-1, the J gene TRBJ2-6; 7 positions match TRBD2. This TCR came from a human donor who donated a stem cell graft to a child with acute myeloid leukemia. The CDR3 reads CSAGGDFRAGSGANVLTF. CDR3 DNA: TGCAGCGCTGGGGGGGACTTCCGAGCTGGCTCTGGGGCCAACGTCCTGACTTTC.